The 9 T cell receptor beta chains listed next were all sequenced from one sample in a study of Tregs in tolerant kidney transplant recipients. TCRdb's copy holds only in-frame clones and misses some; the assay was immunoSEQ multiplex PCR. The sample carries approximately 67,000 clones, 92% recorded once. Sample: CD8+ T cells from blood, taken before the transplant. The source is a human donor who received a combined kidney and bone marrow transplant.

The V call is TRBV5-6, the J call TRBJ2-4; tentative D call: TRBD2 (5 bases). The CDR3 is made up of 15 amino acids. Germline CDR1 is SGHDT and CDR2 is YYEEEE. Trimming stripped 0 bases from V and 4 bases from J, with 11 bases between. The DNA of the CDR3 is TGTGCCAGCAGCTTGGGTTACGGGGTGAAAAACATTCAGTACTTC. It encodes CASSLGYGVKNIQYF.

The chain employs TRBV4-1 and TRBJ2-7; tentative D call: TRBD1 (5 bases). The germline gives CDR1 MGHRA, CDR2 YSYEKL. The CDR3 runs 14 residues. V lost 5 bases and J 1 base, leaving 12 bases between the germline ends. As DNA, the CDR3 is TGCGCCAGCAGCGCGAGTAGACAGTCCTACGAGCAGTACTTC. It specifies CASSASRQSYEQYF.

This rearrangement joins TRBV28 to TRBJ2-2, with TRBD1 matching 8 bases. Trimming cost V 6 bases and J 6 bases; bases outside gene matches: 12. The length of the CDR3 is 16 residues. From germline, CDR1 is MDHEN and CDR2 SYDVKM. For the CDR3, the DNA is TGTGCCAGCAGAACCCTCTCGGACAGGGATGCCGGGGAGCTGTTTTTT. Translated: CASRTLSDRDAGELFF.

This clone appeared a few times. V is TRBV7-8 and J is TRBJ1-1, with 12 bases lining up with TRBD1. With V trimmed by 2 bases and J by 6 bases, 13 bases remained unmatched. This CDR3 region has 18 residues. The germline CDR1 and CDR2 sequences are SGHVS and FQNEAQ. CDR3 sequence: CASSLRRGTGGFQAEAFF. The CDR3 region has the DNA TGTGCCAGCAGCTTACGGCGCGGGACAGGGGGCTTTCAAGCTGAAGCTTTCTTT.

This chain links TRBV29-1 with TRBJ2-2, with a possible D match to TRBD1 (6 bases). V shed 7 bases and J shed 4 bases, with 10 bases lying between them. CDR1 is SQVTM and CDR2 is ANQGSEA in the germline V gene. This CDR3 comprises 12 residues. CDR3 sequence: CSALGATGELFF. In DNA form, the CDR3 reads TGCAGCGCCCTGGGGGCCACCGGGGAGCTGTTTTTT.

The rearrangement joins TRBV9 to TRBJ1-2, with D possibly TRBD1 on 6 matching bases. The V end lost 4 bases, the J end lost 1 base, and 8 bases lay between the germline ends. The germline CDR1 and CDR2 sequences are SGDLS and YYNGEE. There are 13 residues in the CDR3. The CDR3 here is CASSPDSNYGYTF. The CDR3 nucleotides read TGTGCCAGCAGCCCGGACAGTAACTATGGCTACACCTTC.

The chain carries TRBV7-2 and TRBJ2-5; 9 nucleotides agree with TRBD1. The V and J ends lost 6 bases and 2 bases, in that order; junction bases with no gene match: 1. The germline gives CDR1 SGHTA, CDR2 FQGNSA. The CDR3 has 13 amino acids. CDR3 coding DNA: TGTGCCAGCAGAGGGACAGGGCAAGAGACCCAGTACTTC. Its protein product is CASRGTGQETQYF.

The rearrangement joins TRBV18 to TRBJ2-7; D is perhaps TRBD1 (5 bases). Germline CDR1 reads KGHSH; CDR2 reads LQKENI. This CDR3 spans 14 amino acids. Trimming shortened V by 3 bases and J by 4 bases, and 13 bases separated the two germline ends. CDR3 sequence: CASSPPDKYYEQYF. In nucleotides, the CDR3 is TGTGCCAGCTCACCCCCGGACAAATATTACGAGCAGTACTTC.

This chain uses TRBV6-6 with TRBJ2-5; D possibly corresponds to TRBD1 (6 bases). The CDR3 is 14 residues long. CDR1 MNHNY and CDR2 SVGAGI come from the germline V gene (reference sequence). Deletions cut 6 bases from V and 4 bases from J, with 15 bases between. CDR3 DNA sequence: TGTGCCAGCAGCCCCTGGACAGAAACAGAGACCCAGTACTTC. Its translation is CASSPWTETETQYF.